The 21 T cell receptor beta chains in this list originate from one sample, sequenced in a study of cytomegalovirus exposure and HLA in healthy donors. The study ran its PCR with 60 Vbeta and 13 Jbeta primers. Clones were read by immunoSEQ multiplex PCR, and TCRdb kept only the in-frame ones, dropping some. Counted here are over 80,000 clones, approximately 85% occurring once; the ten biggest clones make up around 5.2%. Sequenced input: PBMCs. The origin of the receptors is a man aged 40-50 years in good health and CMV-seropositive.

J is TRBJ2-2 and V is TRBV28; D call uncertain. The germline V gene encodes CDR1 MDHEN and CDR2 SYDVKM. The ends were cut back, 2 bases at V and 6 bases at J, with 7 bases in the middle. The CDR3 is made up of 13 amino acids. CDR3 DNA: TGTGCCAGCAGTTTAGACACGCCCGGGGAGCTGTTTTTT. Its protein product is CASSLDTPGELFF.

Concerning this clone itself: The junction does not match germline at one end; this may be a read error. The chain is built from TRBV29-1 and TRBJ2-5; 10 bases line up with TRBD1. The CDR3 spans 13 residues. From germline, CDR1 is SQVTM and CDR2 ANQGSEA. In DNA, the CDR3 is TGCAGCGTGGAAGGACAGGGGGAAGAGACCCAGTACTTC. Translating it yields CSVEGQGEETQYF.

This clone has just a few counts. The chain joins TRBV2 to TRBJ1-1; 8 nucleotides align to TRBD1. Trimming took 5 bases from V and 1 from J; bases not matched to a gene: 6. In germline, CDR1 is SNHLY, CDR2 FYNNEI. The CDR3 has 15 amino acids. In DNA form, the CDR3 reads TGTGCCAGCAGTCCTTGGACAGGGTCGAACACTGAAGCTTTCTTT. Its translation: CASSPWTGSNTEAFF.

This chain uses TRBV6-5 with TRBJ2-7, with 8 bases that match TRBD2. The length of the CDR3 is 14 residues. The trim removed 0 bases at V and 7 bases at J, leaving 5 bases unmatched. Germline CDR1 reads MNHEY; CDR2 reads SVGAGI. The DNA for the CDR3 is TGTGCCAGCAGTTACTCCGGACTAGCTTTGGAGCAGTACTTC. This sequence encodes CASSYSGLALEQYF.

This clone was counted a single time. The rearrangement links TRBV5-4 to TRBJ1-3; D perhaps matches TRBD1 (6 bases). V lost 4 bases to trimming and J lost 0 bases, with 11 bases between them. Per germline, CDR1 SGHNT and CDR2 YYREEE (reference sequence). The CDR3 sequence is 15 residues long. Written as DNA, the CDR3 is TGTGCCAGCAGCGCAGGGGTCGGCTCTGGAAACACCATATATTTT. The encoded protein is CASSAGVGSGNTIYF.

The chain carries TRBV5-4 and TRBJ2-2, with 7 bases that match TRBD1. The ends lost 4 bases at V and 7 bases at J; junction bases unmatched: 13. This CDR3 has 16 residues. Germline CDR1 reads SGHNT; CDR2 reads YYREEE (reference sequence). CDR3 sequence (DNA): TGTGCCAGCAGCCAACAGGGGTCCCTAAGGAACGGGGAGCTGTTTTTT. Amino acids: CASSQQGSLRNGELFF.

The gene calls are TRBV7-3 and TRBJ2-1; 9 nucleotides align to TRBD2. Germline CDR1 SGHTA, CDR2 FQGTGA. With 5 bases clipped from V and 1 base from J, the junction kept 3 bases outside the gene matches. The CDR3 covers 15 residues. The CDR3 DNA follows: TGTGCCAGCAGCATTAGCGGGGGATCCTACAATGAGCAGTTCTTC. This gives the protein CASSISGGSYNEQFF.

CDR3 nucleotides: TGTGCCAGCAGTGACGGGGGAGCATATAATTCACCCCTCCACTTT. Amino acids: CASSDGGAYNSPLHF. The chain couples TRBV2 to TRBJ1-6; D possibly corresponds to TRBD1 (5 bases). This CDR3 is 15 amino acids long. CDR1 is SNHLY and CDR2 is FYNNEI in the germline V gene. The V gene lost 3 bases and the J gene lost 4 bases, with 10 bases spanning the gap.

The chain links TRBV6-1 to TRBJ1-1, with D hard to call. Germline values: CDR1 MNHNS, CDR2 SASEGT. The CDR3 loop spans 10 amino acids. V lost 6 bases to trimming and J lost 4 bases, with 3 bases between them. CDR3 DNA sequence: TGTGCCAGCAGGGCCACTGAAGCTTTCTTT. Amino acid sequence: CASRATEAFF.

The genes are TRBV19 and TRBJ1-2, with 7 bases that match TRBD1. This CDR3 has 16 residues. Germline V gene sequence: CDR1 LNHDA, CDR2 SQIVND (reference sequence). After removal of 5 bases from V and 0 bases from J, the junction contained 9 bases not matched to a gene. The CDR3 here is CASSRDSSSPNYGYTF. DNA for the CDR3: TGTGCCAGTAGTCGGGACAGCTCTTCCCCTAACTATGGCTACACCTTC.

The chain couples TRBV5-1 to TRBJ2-1; D not resolved. This CDR3 has 14 residues. V lost 0 bases to trimming and J lost 8 bases, with 12 bases between them. Germline CDR1 is SGHRS and CDR2 is YFSETQ. DNA for the CDR3: TGCGCCAGCAGCTTGGGTGACCACCGGGATGAGCAGTTCTTC. This translates into CASSLGDHRDEQFF. The whole variable domain, remainder taken from reference TRBV5-1 and TRBJ2-1, is KAGVTQTPRYLIKTRGQQVTLSCSPISGHRSVSWYQQTPGQGLQFLFEYFSETQRNKGNFPGRFSGRQFSNSRSEMNVSTLELGDSALYLCASSLGDHRDEQFFGPGTRLTVL.

The genes are TRBV5-1 and TRBJ2-3; perhaps TRBD2 as D (6 bases). The CDR3 consists of 16 residues. Germline V gene data show CDR1 as SGHRS and CDR2 as YFSETQ. Trimming removed 4 bases from V and 0 bases from J, with 15 bases in between. As DNA, the CDR3 is TGCGCCAGCAGCCACGGGAGTGAGGGTAGCACAGATACGCAGTATTTT. It is translated as CASSHGSEGSTDTQYF.

J is TRBJ1-3 and V is TRBV5-1; 9 positions agree with TRBD1. CDR3 length equals 17 residues. V shed 3 bases and J 0 bases; nucleotides not matched to a gene: 7. Germline V gene sequence: CDR1 SGHRS, CDR2 YFSETQ. The CDR3 coding sequence is TGCGCCAGCAGCTGGGGACAGGGCCTTCGCTCTGGAAACACCATATATTTT. Its translation is CASSWGQGLRSGNTIYF.

The rearrangement joins TRBV7-8 to TRBJ1-5, with TRBD1 identical over 7 bases. The ends lost 5 bases at V and 4 bases at J; junction bases unmatched: 8. The CDR3 totals 15 residues. The germline CDR1 and CDR2 sequences are SGHVS and FQNEAQ. This chain's CDR3 is CASSSHRGRNQPQHF. The DNA of the CDR3 is TGTGCCAGCAGCAGTCACAGGGGACGAAATCAGCCCCAGCATTTT. The full variable domain, in which reference TRBV7-8 and TRBJ1-5 provide the parts outside the CDR3, is GAGVSQSPRYKVAKRGQDVALRCDPISGHVSLFWYQQALGQGPEFLTYFQNEAQLDKSGLPSDRFFAERPEGSVSTLKIQRTQQEDSAVYLCASSSHRGRNQPQHFGDGTRLSIL.

J is TRBJ1-2 and V is TRBV11-2; 7 nucleotides agree with TRBD1. V dropped 4 bases and J dropped 4; count of bases not matched to a gene: 3. CDR3 length: 13 residues. Germline CDR1 and CDR2: SGHAT and FQNNGV. The CDR3 is CASSSGQFYGYTF. DNA for the CDR3: TGTGCCAGCAGCTCGGGACAGTTCTATGGCTACACCTTC.

The genes are TRBV5-1 and TRBJ1-1; unclear D gene. The CDR3 runs 16 residues. V was shortened by 0 bases and J by 0 bases, with 12 bases between the two germline ends. Germline V gives CDR1 SGHRS, CDR2 YFSETQ. The CDR3 DNA sequence: TGCGCCAGCAGCTTGGCCGGAGGAATTATGAACACTGAAGCTTTCTTT. The encoded protein is CASSLAGGIMNTEAFF.

This rearrangement joins TRBV28 to TRBJ2-1, with D possibly being TRBD2 (6 bases). The V and J ends lost 2 bases and 0 bases respectively, with 8 bases between them. This CDR3 contains 15 residues. Germline values: CDR1 MDHEN, CDR2 SYDVKM. CDR3 DNA: TGTGCCAGCAGTTTAAGCGGGTTCTCCTACAATGAGCAGTTCTTC. Its protein product is CASSLSGFSYNEQFF.

The rearrangement links TRBV12-5 to TRBJ2-1; TRBD1 matches 10 bases. Germline V gene sequence: CDR1 LGHNT, CDR2 FRNRAP. The CDR3 has 17 amino acids. After removal of 4 bases from V and 4 bases from J, the junction contained 10 bases not matched to a gene. The CDR3 loop reads CASGYGQGVGRYNEQFF. The CDR3 region has the DNA TGTGCTAGTGGTTACGGACAGGGGGTCGGTAGGTACAATGAGCAGTTCTTC.

Details on this clone: The CDR3 carries no conserved terminal phenylalanine or tryptophan, so it likely arises from a read error. V is TRBV9 and J is TRBJ1-1; no firm D call. In germline, CDR1 is SGDLS, CDR2 YYNGEE. V lost 2 bases and J lost 0, with 14 bases in between. CDR3 size: 16 residues. CDR3 sequence reads: CASSVGFEGMNTEAFL. The CDR3 bases are TGTGCCAGCAGCGTGGGGTTCGAGGGTATGAACACTGAAGCTTTCCTT.

The V and J genes are TRBV6-6 and TRBJ2-1; 9 nucleotides agree with TRBD2. CDR3 size: 11 residues. From germline, CDR1 is MNHNY and CDR2 SVGAGI (reference sequence). The CDR3 reads CATGLANEQFF. CDR3 in DNA: TGTGCGACGGGACTAGCCAATGAGCAGTTCTTC.

This chain uses TRBV18 with TRBJ2-5; TRBD1 matches 8 bases. This CDR3 spans 15 amino acids. J was trimmed by 3 bases and V by 2 bases; bases with no gene match: 5. Germline V gene data show CDR1 as KGHSH and CDR2 as LQKENI. This CDR3 reads CASSPGTGEEETQYF. DNA for the CDR3: TGTGCCAGCTCACCAGGGACAGGCGAGGAAGAGACCCAGTACTTC.